This T cell receptor beta chain was sequenced during a study of shared clonotypes between healthy human individuals. Germline CDR1 LNHDA, CDR2 SQIVND (reference sequence). The V gene end was trimmed by 5 bases and the J gene end by 4 bases; junction bases not matched to a gene: 10. The CDR3 extends over 15 amino acids. Some clones are missing from TCRdb's copy, which holds only in-frame ones; the method was immunoSEQ multiplex PCR. The table includes about 490,000 clones, around 80% detected once. This receptor was obtained from a woman aged 40 to 50 in good health. Some clones in this sample may be carry-over from other donors' samples. The sample taken for sequencing was PBMCs. The rearrangement uses TRBV19 and TRBJ1-1, with 7 bases that match TRBD1. The CDR3 DNA reads as TGTGCCAGTAGTGCCTTACAGGGGCGGGGCACTGAAGCTTTCTTT. Its protein is CASSALQGRGTEAFF. Complete variable domain (other parts from reference TRBV19 and TRBJ1-1): DGGITQSPKYLFRKEGQNVTLSCEQNLNHDAMYWYRQDPGQGLRLIYYSQIVNDFQKGDIAEGYSVSREKKESFPLTVTSAQKNPTAFYLCASSALQGRGTEAFFGQGTRLTVV.